This T cell receptor beta chain was profiled in a study of tumor-infiltrating lymphocytes in primary liver carcinoma. Across the whole study: Those enrolled were patients of both sexes, who were aged 30 to 69 years.

For blood RNA, unsorted whole blood served as the source, and germline DNA was extracted too. Before surgery, about 3.9 milliliters of EDTA blood were taken. Study-wide points: Since the samples were bulk and unsorted, the CD4+ and CD8+ repertoires were not compared.

The investigators made TCR beta cDNA from roughly 460 ng total RNA, using a constant-region primer. Modified slightly, ARM-PCR produced TCR beta libraries over three nested multiplex PCR rounds. The two initial PCR rounds, nine to eleven cycles each, used TRBV1-TRBV30 forward and C-beta reverse primers. TCRdb re-called the multiplex PCR reads through MiXCR, storing one row per CDR3 protein. The sample comprises around 170,000 distinct CDR3 sequences, 60% of which are singletons, and roughly 76% rests with the top ten. This clonotype has a count of ten or more. Its antigen is not known. J lost 3 bases, V lost 3 bases, and 8 bases had no gene match. CDR1 is SGHAT and CDR2 is FQNNGV in the germline V gene. This CDR3 is 15 amino acids long.

J is TRBJ2-7 and V is TRBV11-2; 7 bases match TRBD1. The specimen sequenced was peripheral blood. This receptor was obtained from a man in his forties with primary liver carcinoma and hepatitis B virus infection. The chain's CDR3 is CASSFTTGSIYEQYF. CDR3 coding DNA: TGTGCCAGCAGCTTTACGACAGGGTCGATCTACGAGCAGTACTTC.